The T cell receptor (beta chain) described here comes from a study of control samples from healthy donors and cancer patients. CDR3 length: 13 residues. Germline CDR1 is MDHEN and CDR2 is SYDVKM. V lost 6 bases to trimming and J lost 4 bases, with 12 bases between them. Some clones are missing from TCRdb's copy, which holds only in-frame ones; the method was immunoSEQ multiplex PCR. The table includes approximately 100,000 clones, around 88% detected once. Sequencing was carried out using blood. This receptor was taken from a man aged 25 to 45 in good health. This chain uses TRBV28 with TRBJ1-2; D is undetermined. CDR3: CASRRNSVYGYTF. The CDR3 nucleotides are TGTGCCAGCAGACGAAACAGTGTCTATGGCTACACCTTC.